This T cell receptor beta chain was sequenced during a study of blood T cell repertoires in COVID-19 (dated by TCRdb to about 2020). For the wider study: Collaborator samples came from the United States, Italy and Spain and covered acute and convalescent phases of COVID-19. The repertoires were released in a freely available public database intended as a resource for research on the immune response to SARS-CoV-2. Where available, HLA class I and class II types were obtained from metadata supplied by the sample provider rather than from assay-based typing. Samples were obtained from the ongoing ImmuneRACE study (first 160 participants) and from over 1,000 subjects provided by 6 global collaborators. The prospective study material was composed of cDNA or gDNA derived from T cells, B-cell-depleted T cells, or PBMCs. Sample metadata almost always included a de-identified subject ID, COVID-19 status, age in years and sex. Deeply sampled blood TCRbeta repertoires from subjects exposed to, actively infected with, or recovered from COVID-19 were included in the dataset. What the work shows at the level of the full study, not this receptor alone: How much clinical and demographic metadata was included differed by source and by participant, and the metadata was provided uncurated.

Whole blood was collected in K2EDTA tubes by collaborating institutions according to the institutions' own protocols. For TCRbeta analysis, collaborators shipped samples in one of three forms: frozen whole blood, isolated PBMCs, or DNA extracted from either of those sample types. The CDR3 starts with the cysteine, ends with the phenylalanine, and has 14 residues. The entry retains the CDR3 DNA only, 42 bases that are in frame from base 1. V loses 4 bases at its end and J loses 9 bases; junction bases beyond the gene matches: 9. Looking up the germline V gene yields CDR1 SGHRS and CDR2 YFSETQ. The immunoSEQ Assay, a bias-controlled multiplex PCR, was used to amplify TCRbeta CDR3 regions from genomic DNA. In the paper's pipeline: The number of nucleated cells in each sample was estimated from the amplification of reference gene primers within the assay. To quantify the absolute abundance of each unique TCRbeta CDR3 rearrangement, sequence reads were collapsed and filtered. For each sample, productive Simpson clonality was calculated as the square root of Simpson's diversity index over productive rearrangements. TCRdb holds this immuneACCESS table with in-frame rearrangements only. Some clones are missing; in checked studies, unresolved V genes explain under half, and the rest has no known cause. V and J calls plus clone size are reproduced from that table; the DNA served to infer D and trimming. This sample is represented by around 170,000 clones; 80% of them were singletons. Together, the top ten hold roughly 6.8% of the sample.

This clone was detected only a few times. Its cognate antigen has yet to be identified. No per-base quality is available; no much larger clone lies one base away. The clonotype comes from a man between 65 and 85 years old with active or convalescent COVID-19. Sequenced sample: peripheral blood. Recombination joined TRBV5-1 with TRBJ2-1, and 8 junction bases match TRBD2. The nucleotides are TGCGCCAGCAGCCTAGGGACTAGGGGCACTGAGCAGTTCTTC. Its protein reads: CASSLGTRGTEQFF.